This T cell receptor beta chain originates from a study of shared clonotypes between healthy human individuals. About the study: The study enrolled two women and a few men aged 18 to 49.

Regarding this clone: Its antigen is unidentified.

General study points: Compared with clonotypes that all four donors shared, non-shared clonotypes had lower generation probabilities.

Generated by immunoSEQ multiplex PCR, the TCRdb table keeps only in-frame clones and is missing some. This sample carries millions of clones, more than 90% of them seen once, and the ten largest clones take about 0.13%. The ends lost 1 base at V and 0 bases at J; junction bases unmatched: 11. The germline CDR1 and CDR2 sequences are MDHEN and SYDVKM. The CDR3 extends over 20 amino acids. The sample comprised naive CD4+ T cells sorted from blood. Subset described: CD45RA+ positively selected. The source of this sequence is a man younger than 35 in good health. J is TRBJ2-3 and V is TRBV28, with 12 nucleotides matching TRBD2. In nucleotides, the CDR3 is TGTGCCAGCAGTTTATTAATACTAGCGGGGGGCCCGGTTAGCACAGATACGCAGTATTTT. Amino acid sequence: CASSLLILAGGPVSTDTQYF. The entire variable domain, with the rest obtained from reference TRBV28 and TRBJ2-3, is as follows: DVKVTQSSRYLVKRTGEKVFLECVQDMDHENMFWYRQDPGLGLRLIYFSYDVKMKEKGDIPEGYSVSREKKERFSLILESASTNQTSMYLCASSLLILAGGPVSTDTQYFGPGTRLTVL.